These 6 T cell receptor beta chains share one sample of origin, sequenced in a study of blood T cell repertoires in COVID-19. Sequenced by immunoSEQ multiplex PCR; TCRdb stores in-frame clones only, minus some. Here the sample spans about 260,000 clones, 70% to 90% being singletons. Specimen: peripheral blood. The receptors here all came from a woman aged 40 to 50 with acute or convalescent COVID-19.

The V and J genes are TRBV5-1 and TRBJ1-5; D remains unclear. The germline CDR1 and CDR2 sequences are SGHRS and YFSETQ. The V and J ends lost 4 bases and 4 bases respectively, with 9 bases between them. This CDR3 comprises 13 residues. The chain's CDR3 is CASSLGSNQPQHF. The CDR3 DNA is TGCGCCAGCAGCCTCGGGAGTAATCAGCCCCAGCATTTT.

In DNA form, the CDR3 reads TGTGCCAGTAGTCCCCGAGGTGAGGAGTGGTGGTCCTCTGGAAACACCATATATTTT. This translates into CASSPRGEEWWSSGNTIYF. The chain has TRBV19 and TRBJ1-3; no reliable D call. Germline assignment: CDR1 LNHDA and CDR2 SQIVND (reference sequence). This CDR3 contains 19 residues. Trimming shortened V by 5 bases and J by 0 bases, and 23 bases separated the two germline ends. Full variable domain (missing parts from reference TRBV19 and TRBJ1-3): DGGITQSPKYLFRKEGQNVTLSCEQNLNHDAMYWYRQDPGQGLRLIYYSQIVNDFQKGDIAEGYSVSREKKESFPLTVTSAQKNPTAFYLCASSPRGEEWWSSGNTIYFGEGSWLTVV.

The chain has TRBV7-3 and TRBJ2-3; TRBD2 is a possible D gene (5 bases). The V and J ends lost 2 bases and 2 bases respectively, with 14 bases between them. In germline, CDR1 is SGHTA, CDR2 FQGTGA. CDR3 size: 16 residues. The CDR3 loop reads CASSLGSGAVTDTQYF. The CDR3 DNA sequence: TGTGCCAGCAGCTTAGGGTCTGGAGCGGTCACAGATACGCAGTATTTT.

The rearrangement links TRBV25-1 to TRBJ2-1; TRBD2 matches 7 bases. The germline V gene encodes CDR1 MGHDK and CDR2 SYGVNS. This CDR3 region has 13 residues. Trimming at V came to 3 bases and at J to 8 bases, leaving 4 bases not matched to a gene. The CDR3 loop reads CASSEGGVDEQFF. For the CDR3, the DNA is TGTGCCAGCAGTGAGGGAGGGGTGGATGAGCAGTTCTTC.

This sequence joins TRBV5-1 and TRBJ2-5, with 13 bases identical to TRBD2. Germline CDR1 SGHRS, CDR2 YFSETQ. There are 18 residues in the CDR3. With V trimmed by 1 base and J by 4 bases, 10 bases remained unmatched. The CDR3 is CASSLLLAGGPAGETQYF. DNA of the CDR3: TGCGCCAGCAGCTTGCTACTAGCGGGGGGGCCAGCGGGAGAGACCCAGTACTTC.

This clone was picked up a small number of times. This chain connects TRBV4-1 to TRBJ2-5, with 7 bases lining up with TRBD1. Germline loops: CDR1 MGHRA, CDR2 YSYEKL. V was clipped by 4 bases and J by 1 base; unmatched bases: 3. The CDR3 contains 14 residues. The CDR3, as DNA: TGCGCCAGCAGCCCCCGGGACAGCCAAGAGACCCAGTACTTC. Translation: CASSPRDSQETQYF.